This T cell receptor beta chain comes out of a study of patients and donors after allogeneic stem cell transplantation. CDR1 is SGHTA and CDR2 is FQGTGA in the germline V gene. The V gene end was trimmed by 5 bases and the J gene end by 7 bases; junction bases not matched to a gene: 8. The CDR3 covers 14 residues. This clonotype was counted a few times. TCRdb re-analysed the RT-PCR reads in MiXCR, keeping a single row per CDR3 protein. The sample contains 900,000 to 1,000,000 distinct CDR3 sequences, approximately 19% of which appear only once. This receptor was obtained from a human donor who was either an allogeneic HSCT recipient or a stem cell or donor lymphocyte infusion donor (not recorded which). It is not recorded whose cells these are; they may come from a transplant donor. Sequences were obtained from blood, either unsorted or a sorted T cell fraction (not recorded which). This chain links TRBV7-3 with TRBJ1-2; TRBD1 matches 9 bases. CDR3: CASSQTGGAGGYTF. The CDR3 coding sequence is TGTGCCAGCAGCCAAACAGGGGGCGCGGGTGGCTACACCTTC.